These T cell receptor beta chains were read from a single sample in a study of T cell repertoires in cytomegalovirus infection. TCRdb re-analysed the reads in MiXCR, keeping a single row per CDR3 protein. The table has 200,000 to 300,000 distinct CDR3 sequences, 8% to 9.5% seen once. The sample taken for sequencing was PBMCs. These receptor sequences come from a human donor in good health (CMV status not recorded). Some clones in this sample may be carry-over from other donors' samples. CDR3s leave out the opening cysteine and the closing phenylalanine or tryptophan. D genes are given only for firm matches.

D gene | J gene | V gene | CDR3 protein
- | TRBJ2-7 | TRBV11-1 | ASSSPLGSYEQY
- | TRBJ2-7 | TRBV2 | ASSVSGVSYEQY
- | TRBJ2-5 | TRBV9 | ASSVVPGQETQY
- | TRBJ1-3 | TRBV12-3/TRBV12-4 | ASSPRVGNTIY
- | TRBJ2-3 | TRBV7-2 | ASSSGPPTGAQGEQY
- | TRBJ1-1 | TRBV7-2 | ASSSTGFMNTEAF
- | TRBJ2-3 | TRBV7-2 | ASSPTTRSTDTQY
TRBD2 | TRBJ2-1 | TRBV7-2 | ASSKGLAGGSYNEQF
- | TRBJ1-2 | TRBV7-2 | ASSSQSYGYT
- | TRBJ1-5 | TRBV7-8 | ASSLDARVGQPQH
TRBD1 | TRBJ1-6 | TRBV7-2 | ASSFTGQFNSPLH
- | TRBJ1-6 | TRBV7-2 | ASSWVPDSPLH
- | TRBJ1-3 | TRBV28 | ASRPPGNSGNTIY
TRBD1 | TRBJ1-5 | TRBV6-2/TRBV6-3 | ASSSSGTGRLRPQH
TRBD1 | TRBJ2-7 | TRBV12-3/TRBV12-4 | ASRGLRTGGSYEQY
- | TRBJ2-1 | TRBV7-2 | ASSLLGAGSVGGNEQF
TRBD2 | TRBJ2-7 | TRBV7-2 | ASSLTGTSGSYEQY
TRBD1 | TRBJ1-1 | TRBV20-1 | SASTGAQGTEAF
TRBD2 | TRBJ2-1 | TRBV7-2 | ASIPGLAGGRGEQF
- | TRBJ2-1 | TRBV7-2 | ASHRDGTYNEQF
- | TRBJ1-3 | TRBV12-5 | ASGLGSLGVSGNTIY
TRBD1 | TRBJ1-2 | TRBV29-1 | SAAGQGLTNYGYT
TRBD2 | TRBJ2-7 | TRBV6-2/TRBV6-3 | ASSYLTSVSSYEQY
- | TRBJ2-7 | TRBV5-4 | ASSLPGGDSYEQY
TRBD1 | TRBJ1-1 | TRBV6-5 | ASSRRTGFKGTEAF
- | TRBJ2-7 | TRBV7-2 | ASSLGTQYEQY
TRBD1 | TRBJ1-2 | TRBV7-2 | ASSSGPDRGSYGYT
- | TRBJ1-2 | TRBV29-1 | SVETGGYGYT
- | TRBJ2-7 | TRBV11-2 | ASSPGQTTSSYEQY
- | TRBJ2-7 | TRBV5-5 | ASSFLRAVPYEQY
TRBD1 | TRBJ2-7 | TRBV29-1 | SVERGGTGGTEQY
- | TRBJ2-3 | TRBV12-3/TRBV12-4 | ASSPFSGLTDTQY
- | TRBJ2-2 | TRBV7-2 | ASSLNLVSSGELF
- | TRBJ2-2 | TRBV7-2 | ASSLTEYGELF
- | TRBJ1-6 | TRBV19 | ASSRQRQNSPLH
- | TRBJ2-6 | TRBV6-2/TRBV6-3 | ASRRPPGAGANVLT
- | TRBJ2-7 | TRBV5-1 | ASSLVQSTSDEQY
- | TRBJ1-2 | TRBV7-6 | ASSLDTRAGEYA
TRBD1 | TRBJ1-2 | TRBV28 | ATLRDRVRSGYT
- | TRBJ2-2 | TRBV19 | ASSRPGGTGELF
- | TRBJ1-2 | TRBV7-2 | ASSLDAGAPYYGYT
TRBD1 | TRBJ1-2 | TRBV6-2/TRBV6-3 | ASTSGTASNYGYT
- | TRBJ1-1 | TRBV7-2 | ASSVNTEAF
- | TRBJ2-7 | TRBV14 | ASSQDRTGSHEQY
TRBD1 | TRBJ1-1 | TRBV7-8 | ASSLVSGGRTEAF
- | TRBJ1-5 | TRBV19 | ASSIAGSNQPQH
TRBD1 | TRBJ1-2 | TRBV7-2 | ASSARTGGNYGYT
TRBD1 | TRBJ1-1 | TRBV11-2 | ASSLGRQGASGEAF
TRBD1 | TRBJ1-1 | TRBV7-9 | ASTGTGGRSTEAF
- | TRBJ1-5 | TRBV25-1 | ASSETPHFHSNQPQH
- | TRBJ1-2 | TRBV7-2 | ASSHDSSSYGYT
- | TRBJ2-7 | TRBV11-3 | ASSDPGSSYEQY
- | TRBJ2-3 | TRBV7-2 | ASSLRDTQY
- | TRBJ1-1 | TRBV7-2 | ASTLEHTEAF